This record covers a single T cell receptor (beta chain). Its antigen is undetermined. TCRdb keeps only in-frame clones here, not all; method: immunoSEQ multiplex PCR. Of about 97,000 clones detected, 90% appear once; the ten largest clones hold more than 15%. The germline CDR1 and CDR2 sequences are MNHEY and SVGAGI. The CDR3 is made up of 15 amino acids. The V gene end was trimmed by 2 bases and the J gene end by 5 bases; junction bases not matched to a gene: 3. This entry is derived from a study of graft-versus-host responses after intestinal transplantation. Overall study context: Anti-thymocyte globulin induction preceded 2 to 4 years of tacrolimus and steroid maintenance in all recipients.

Study-wide findings and caveats: Present in recipient marrow, GvH clones included some that appeared first in ileum or blood. Early post-transplant HvG declines showed an association with peak circulating GvH clone levels. Where graft-donor T cell macrochimerism was present, patients had high graft-versus-host to host-versus-graft clonal ratios in allografts.

The rearrangement uses TRBV6-5 and TRBJ2-4; 10 positions match TRBD2. Sample: PBMCs, taken about 440 days after intestinal transplant. The clonotype originates from a human patient who received an intestinal transplant, so some T cells may come from the graft donor. DNA of the CDR3: TGTGCCAGCAGTTACCAAGGACTAGCGGAAAACATTCAGTACTTC. Translated, it gives CASSYQGLAENIQYF.